The 32 T cell receptor beta chains given below trace back to one sample, sequenced in a study of blood T cells in healthy people across ages. Primers used in a second PCR of roughly 6 to 12 cycles were a sample-barcoded 5' primer and a J-beta primer mix. TCRdb analysed the 5' RACE reads with MiXCR anew, one entry per CDR3 protein. The data show just over 1 million distinct CDR3 sequences, with 40% to 45% seen just once and approximately 20% held by the top ten. The sample consisted of blood. The receptors originated from a woman aged 55-70 years in good health.

A few counts support this clonotype. V and J are TRBV6-1 and TRBJ2-7; a possible D gene is TRBD1 (5 bases). There are 17 residues in the CDR3. The V end lost 6 bases, the J end lost 6 bases, and 27 bases lay between the germline ends. The germline gives CDR1 MNHNS, CDR2 SASEGT. The CDR3 nucleotides read TGTGCCAGCAGGAACACAATCGCAGGGCGGATAACCTCCGAGCAGTACTTC. This encodes CASRNTIAGRITSEQYF.

The chain recombines TRBV19 with TRBJ2-3; the match to TRBD2 covers 7 bases. After removal of 7 bases from V and 0 bases from J, the junction contained 7 bases not matched to a gene. The length of the CDR3 is 15 residues. Germline lookup yields CDR1 LNHDA and CDR2 SQIVND (reference sequence). The CDR3: CASTWGGVSTDTQYF. CDR3 bases: TGTGCCAGTACTTGGGGGGGAGTAAGCACAGATACGCAGTATTTT.

The J gene is TRBJ2-2, the V gene TRBV7-2, with D maybe TRBD2 (6 bases). In germline, CDR1 is SGHTA, CDR2 FQGNSA. Trimming took off 1 base at V and 1 base at J, with 7 bases between the two ends. The CDR3 consists of 15 residues. CDR3 protein: CASSLVGGNTGELFF. CDR3 coding DNA: TGTGCCAGCAGCTTAGTGGGGGGGAACACCGGGGAGCTGTTTTTT.

The chain couples TRBV4-1 to TRBJ1-2; D is unresolved. V lost 7 bases to trimming and J lost 5 bases, with 14 bases between them. The germline gives CDR1 MGHRA, CDR2 YSYEKL. The CDR3 spans 13 residues. The CDR3 DNA reads as TGCGCCAGCACCACGGAGGGTCGTTATGGCTACACCTTC. Its translation is CASTTEGRYGYTF.

The rearrangement joins TRBV27 to TRBJ1-2, with unresolved D. This CDR3 has 12 residues. The germline V gene has CDR1 MNHEY and CDR2 SMNVEV (reference sequence). Deletions cut 5 bases from V and 6 bases from J, with 10 bases between. As DNA, the CDR3 is TGTGCCAGCAGTAGTTTCCGGGATGGCTACACCTTC. This gives the protein CASSSFRDGYTF.

The rearrangement uses TRBV5-1 and TRBJ2-2, with D possibly TRBD2 on 6 matching bases. The CDR3 covers 14 residues. Germline V gene data show CDR1 as SGHRS and CDR2 as YFSETQ. V lost 3 bases and J lost 4, with 10 bases in between. CDR3 amino acids: CASSSGLRTGELFF. As DNA, the CDR3 is TGCGCCAGCAGCTCGGGACTTCGCACCGGGGAGCTGTTTTTT.

This clonotype was counted a few times. The rearrangement uses TRBV2 and TRBJ2-2; D gene ambiguous. Germline V gives CDR1 SNHLY, CDR2 FYNNEI. Trimming pared 2 bases from V and 5 bases from J, leaving 12 bases between. The CDR3 length is 15 residues. The CDR3 sequence is CASSETPSITGELFF. CDR3 nucleotides: TGTGCCAGCAGTGAAACGCCAAGTATAACCGGGGAGCTGTTTTTT.

The rearrangement joins TRBV9 to TRBJ1-1; TRBD1 matches at 7 bases. The CDR3 has 19 amino acids. V lost 3 bases, J lost 0 bases, and 17 bases stayed unmatched. In germline, CDR1 is SGDLS, CDR2 YYNGEE. The CDR3 nucleotides are TGTGCCAGCAGCGGAGGTGGAGACAGGGTAGGTTCGGTGAACACTGAAGCTTTCTTT. Amino acid sequence: CASSGGGDRVGSVNTEAFF. Drawing the rest from reference TRBV9 and TRBJ1-1, the complete variable domain is DSGVTQTPKHLITATGQRVTLRCSPRSGDLSVYWYQQSLDQGLQFLIQYYNGEERAKGNILERFSAQQFPDLHSELNLSSLELGDSALYFCASSGGGDRVGSVNTEAFFGQGTRLTVV.

The V and J genes are TRBV4-2 and TRBJ2-7; 10 positions match TRBD2. The J call may be incorrect, as the DNA end agrees better with TRBJ2-5. Looked up from germline, CDR1 is LGHNA and CDR2 is YNFKEQ. The CDR3 contains 17 residues. The CDR3 DNA is TGTGCCAGCAGCCAGCCACTAGCGGGGAATTACCAAGAGACCCAGTACTTC. This sequence encodes CASSQPLAGNYQETQYF.

This clonotype was counted a few times. The J gene is TRBJ2-1, the V gene TRBV29-1; D may be TRBD1 (6 bases). The V end was cut by 4 bases, the J end by 8 bases, with 21 bases between. The CDR3 loop spans 15 amino acids. Germline V CDR1 and CDR2: SQVTM, ANQGSEA. The CDR3 nucleotides are TGCAGCGTTGCCATTGACAGGCTAATTCGACATGAGCAGTTCTTC. As protein: CSVAIDRLIRHEQFF.

This clonotype has a handful of counts. The gene calls are TRBV20-1 and TRBJ2-7; TRBD2 aligns across 11 bases. J lost 2 bases, V lost 6 bases, and 6 bases had no gene match. This CDR3 has 14 residues. Germline V CDR1 and CDR2: DFQATT, SNEGSKA (reference sequence). The CDR3 is CSARLAGRAYEQYF. CDR3 DNA sequence: TGCAGTGCCAGACTAGCGGGAAGGGCCTACGAGCAGTACTTC.

This clonotype occurred once. The V call is TRBV12-3 or TRBV12-4, the J call TRBJ2-1; tentative D call: TRBD1 (5 bases). The V and J ends lost 5 bases and 10 bases respectively, with 15 bases between them. The CDR3 covers 13 residues. CDR3 DNA sequence: TGTGCCAGCAGTCAAGCTCTGAAGGGGGAGCAGTTCTTC. Translated, it gives CASSQALKGEQFF.

This clonotype appeared a few times. This rearrangement joins TRBV6-5 to TRBJ2-5; tentative D call: TRBD1 (6 bases). The V end lost 9 bases, the J end lost 7 bases, and 12 bases lay between the germline ends. Germline V lookup: CDR1 MNHEY, CDR2 SVGAGI. The CDR3 has 11 residues. The CDR3 DNA is TGTGCCAGTCGACAGGCTGGGACCCAGTACTTC. It translates to CASRQAGTQYF.

This clonotype was observed a handful of times. The chain carries TRBV5-6 and TRBJ2-1, with 10 bases matching TRBD2. The CDR3 contains 15 residues. V lost 0 bases to trimming and J lost 8 bases; unmatched junction nucleotides: 5. Looked up from germline, CDR1 is SGHDT and CDR2 is YYEEEE. The CDR3 DNA follows: TGTGCCAGCAGCTTGGGACTAGCGGGTTTGGATGAGCAGTTCTTC. Translation gives CASSLGLAGLDEQFF.

This clonotype occurred a few times. The chain uses TRBV20-1 and TRBJ1-4, with D maybe TRBD1 (5 bases). CDR3 size: 12 residues. The V and J ends lost 8 bases and 8 bases respectively, with 15 bases between them. Germline assignment: CDR1 DFQATT and CDR2 SNEGSKA (reference sequence). CDR3 sequence: CSTGTAGEKLFF. CDR3 nucleotide sequence: TGCAGTACCGGGACCGCGGGGGAAAAACTGTTTTTT.

This clonotype was seen a few times. V gene TRBV9 combines with J gene TRBJ2-4, with 8 bases fitting TRBD1. Germline values: CDR1 SGDLS, CDR2 YYNGEE. This CDR3 is 13 amino acids long. V shed 0 bases, J shed 7 bases, and the junction held 0 bases outside the gene matches. This CDR3 is CASSVGTGNIQYF. CDR3 DNA: TGTGCCAGCAGCGTAGGGACAGGGAACATTCAGTACTTC.

V is TRBV12-3 or TRBV12-4 and J is TRBJ2-5; TRBD1 agrees at 11 bases. The CDR3 loop spans 14 amino acids. The trim removed 1 base at V and 7 bases at J, leaving 2 bases unmatched. The CDR3 loop is CASSLGGTGGTQYF. In DNA form, the CDR3 reads TGTGCCAGCAGTTTAGGGGGGACAGGGGGGACCCAGTACTTC.

The rearrangement links TRBV27 to TRBJ1-1, with unresolved D. Germline lookup yields CDR1 MNHEY and CDR2 SMNVEV (reference sequence). Trimming took 6 bases from V and 6 from J, leaving 17 bases between them. This CDR3 is 14 amino acids long. This chain's CDR3 is CASRAQLLGAEAFF. CDR3 DNA: TGTGCCAGCAGGGCACAGCTACTGGGCGCTGAAGCTTTCTTT.

In this sample, this clonotype turned up a few times. CDR3 nucleotide sequence: TGTGCCTGGATAGCGGGAGGTTCAGGAGAGCAGTACTTC. Translation gives CAWIAGGSGEQYF. This rearrangement joins TRBV30 to TRBJ2-5, with TRBD2 matching 10 bases. Looked up from germline, CDR1 is GTSNPN and CDR2 is SVGIG (reference sequence). The CDR3 runs to 13 residues. Unmatched junction bases numbered 10, after V lost 4 bases and J lost 11 bases. Complete variable domain (other parts from reference TRBV30 and TRBJ2-5): SQTIHQWPATLVQPVGSPLSLECTVEGTSNPNLYWYRQAAGRGLQLLFYSVGIGQISSEVPQNLSASRPQDRQFILSSKKLLLSDSGFYLCAWIAGGSGEQYFGPGTRLLVL.

The chain uses TRBV5-1 and TRBJ2-7, with 9 bases fitting TRBD2. V shed 3 bases, J shed 4 bases, and the junction held 2 bases outside the gene matches. Germline V gene data show CDR1 as SGHRS and CDR2 as YFSETQ. This CDR3 is 13 amino acids long. CDR3: CASSYLAGYEQYF. CDR3 coding DNA: TGCGCCAGCAGCTACCTAGCGGGATACGAGCAGTACTTC. Looking up the rest from reference TRBV5-1 and TRBJ2-7 gives the full variable domain: KAGVTQTPRYLIKTRGQQVTLSCSPISGHRSVSWYQQTPGQGLQFLFEYFSETQRNKGNFPGRFSGRQFSNSRSEMNVSTLELGDSALYLCASSYLAGYEQYFGPGTRLTVT.

This clonotype was counted only a few times. The chain is built from TRBV5-1 and TRBJ2-3; 12 bases match TRBD2. From germline, CDR1 is SGHRS and CDR2 YFSETQ. The CDR3 extends over 15 amino acids. Trimming at V came to 4 bases and at J to 3 bases, leaving 3 bases not matched to a gene. The CDR3 nucleotides are TGCGCCAGCAGCAAGACTAGCGGGAGAACAGATACGCAGTATTTT. Amino acids: CASSKTSGRTDTQYF.

At least ten counts were recorded for this clonotype. The rearrangement uses TRBV20-1 and TRBJ2-1, with D possibly TRBD2 on 6 matching bases. In germline, CDR1 is DFQATT, CDR2 SNEGSKA (reference sequence). There are 17 residues in the CDR3. V lost 0 bases and J lost 5, with 20 bases in between. CDR3 coding DNA: TGCAGTGCTAGAGATCGTCTAGCGATCCTCCGAGACAATGAGCAGTTCTTC. It specifies CSARDRLAILRDNEQFF.

CDR3 loop: CASGIAGVFLNEQFF. CDR3 DNA: TGTGCCAGCGGCATAGCGGGAGTCTTCCTCAATGAGCAGTTCTTC. V and J are TRBV12-3 or TRBV12-4 and TRBJ2-1, with 9 bases that match TRBD2. V dropped 8 bases and J dropped 6; count of bases not matched to a gene: 11. The CDR3 contains 15 residues.

The CDR3 nucleotides are TGCAGCGTTGAAAAGGGACAGGGCTTCTCTGAGCAGTACTTC. As protein: CSVEKGQGFSEQYF. The chain joins TRBV29-1 to TRBJ2-5, with 9 nucleotides matching TRBD1. Germline CDR1 SQVTM, CDR2 ANQGSEA. J was trimmed by 11 bases and V by 2 bases; bases with no gene match: 12. This CDR3 comprises 14 residues. Full variable domain (rest looked up from reference TRBV29-1 and TRBJ2-5): SAVISQKPSRDICQRGTSLTIQCQVDSQVTMMFWYRQQPGQSLTLIATANQGSEATYESGFVIDKFPISRPNLTFSTLTVSNMSPEDSSIYLCSVEKGQGFSEQYFGPGTRLLVL.

The chain employs TRBV7-8 and TRBJ2-2, with unresolved D. This CDR3 region has 15 residues. From germline, CDR1 is SGHVS and CDR2 FQNEAQ. V shed 2 bases and J shed 6 bases, with 13 bases lying between them. The CDR3 region has the DNA TGTGCCAGCAGCTTACCGGGTGCGAGGTCCGGGGAGCTGTTTTTT. Encoded protein: CASSLPGARSGELFF.

The gene calls are TRBV9 and TRBJ2-5, with TRBD1 identical over 11 bases. Looked up from germline, CDR1 is SGDLS and CDR2 is YYNGEE. With V trimmed by 0 bases and J by 4 bases, 2 bases remained unmatched. The CDR3 is made up of 15 amino acids. This CDR3 is CASSVEGTGGETQYF. The CDR3 DNA follows: TGTGCCAGCAGCGTAGAAGGGACAGGGGGAGAGACCCAGTACTTC.

This clonotype has more than one count but fewer than ten. The rearrangement links TRBV5-1 to TRBJ2-7, with D hard to call. The CDR3 is made up of 13 amino acids. V was pared by 5 bases and J by 0 bases, with 9 bases between. CDR1 is SGHRS, CDR2 YFSETQ, per germline. CDR3 coding DNA: TGCGCCAGCAGGATGACCCCCTCCTACGAGCAGTACTTC. Protein sequence: CASRMTPSYEQYF.

The genes are TRBV19 and TRBJ2-6; D not certain. This CDR3 region has 14 residues. V lost 7 bases and J 0 bases, leaving 7 bases between the germline ends. From germline, CDR1 is LNHDA and CDR2 SQIVND (reference sequence). CDR3 amino acids: CASKAPSGANVLTF. The CDR3 coding sequence is TGTGCCAGTAAAGCCCCCTCTGGGGCCAACGTCCTGACTTTC.

This clonotype was picked up a small number of times. The V call is TRBV27, the J call TRBJ2-1; 11 bases align to TRBD2. J gave up 12 bases and V 8 bases, and 15 bases lay outside the gene matches. Germline CDR1 MNHEY, CDR2 SMNVEV (reference sequence). The length of the CDR3 is 15 residues. The CDR3 DNA reads TGTGCCAGCGCACTGCCCTCAACTAGCGGGAGTCGGCAGTTCTTC. It encodes CASALPSTSGSRQFF.

This clonotype has only a few counts. The chain uses TRBV6-4 and TRBJ2-5; no definite D call. Germline V lookup: CDR1 MRHNA, CDR2 SNTAGT. Deletions cut 8 bases from V and 2 bases from J, with 0 bases between. The CDR3 spans 9 residues. CDR3 in amino acids: CASQETQYF. The CDR3 DNA reads as TGTGCCAGCCAAGAGACCCAGTACTTC.

This clonotype was detected only once. V gene TRBV7-3 combines with J gene TRBJ1-1, with D possibly being TRBD1 (6 bases). This CDR3 spans 15 amino acids. Germline V lookup: CDR1 SGHTA, CDR2 FQGTGA. Trimming took off 5 bases at V and 7 bases at J, with 20 bases between the two ends. CDR3 coding DNA: TGTGCCAGCAGCGGGGGCGGAGGGTTAGGGAGTGAAGCTTTCTTT. It codes for CASSGGGGLGSEAFF.

The chain joins TRBV10-3 to TRBJ2-7, with 8 bases lining up with TRBD1. The CDR3 consists of 15 residues. Germline-derived CDR1 and CDR2 are ENHRY and SYGVKD. Unmatched junction bases numbered 6, after V lost 0 bases and J lost 5 bases. The CDR3 protein is CAISESTQGAHEQYF. CDR3 nucleotides: TGTGCCATCAGTGAGTCGACCCAGGGGGCACACGAGCAGTACTTC.